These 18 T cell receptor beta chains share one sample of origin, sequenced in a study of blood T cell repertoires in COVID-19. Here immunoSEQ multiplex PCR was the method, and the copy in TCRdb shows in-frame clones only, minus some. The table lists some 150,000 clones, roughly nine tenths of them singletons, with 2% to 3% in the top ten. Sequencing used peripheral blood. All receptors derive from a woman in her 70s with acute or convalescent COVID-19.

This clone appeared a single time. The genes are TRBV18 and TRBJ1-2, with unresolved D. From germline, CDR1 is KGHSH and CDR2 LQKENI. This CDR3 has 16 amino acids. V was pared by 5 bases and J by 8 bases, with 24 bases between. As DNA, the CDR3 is TGTGCCAGCTCAAATCCTCCTCCGGGATCCCCTGGCGGCTACACCTTC. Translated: CASSNPPPGSPGGYTF.

CDR3 region: CASSETGRPQHF. In nucleotides, the CDR3 is TGTGCCAGCAGTGAAACAGGGAGGCCCCAGCATTTT. The rearrangement links TRBV6-1 to TRBJ1-5, with D possibly being TRBD1 (6 bases). Per germline, CDR1 MNHNS and CDR2 SASEGT. The CDR3 totals 12 residues. The V and J ends lost 2 bases and 9 bases respectively, with 8 bases between them.

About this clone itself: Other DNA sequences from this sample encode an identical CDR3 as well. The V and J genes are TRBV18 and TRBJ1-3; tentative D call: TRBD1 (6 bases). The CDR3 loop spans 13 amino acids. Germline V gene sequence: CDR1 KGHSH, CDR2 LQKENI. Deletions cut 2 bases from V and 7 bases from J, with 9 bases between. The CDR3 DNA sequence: TGTGCCAGCTCACCATCGGGGGGCAACACCATATATTTT. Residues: CASSPSGGNTIYF.

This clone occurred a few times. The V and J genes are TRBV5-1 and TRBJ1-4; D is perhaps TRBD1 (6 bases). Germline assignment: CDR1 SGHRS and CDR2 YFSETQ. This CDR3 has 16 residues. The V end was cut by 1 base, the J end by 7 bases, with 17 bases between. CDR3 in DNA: TGCGCCAGCAGCTTGATTCCAGGGGTTGATAGTGAAAAACTGTTTTTT. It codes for CASSLIPGVDSEKLFF.

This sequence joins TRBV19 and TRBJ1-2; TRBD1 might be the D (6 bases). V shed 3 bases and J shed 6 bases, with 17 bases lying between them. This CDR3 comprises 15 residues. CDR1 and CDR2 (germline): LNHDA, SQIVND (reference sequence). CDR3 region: CASSIFGGRKNGYTF. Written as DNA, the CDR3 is TGTGCCAGTAGTATTTTCGGGGGGCGAAAGAATGGCTACACCTTC.

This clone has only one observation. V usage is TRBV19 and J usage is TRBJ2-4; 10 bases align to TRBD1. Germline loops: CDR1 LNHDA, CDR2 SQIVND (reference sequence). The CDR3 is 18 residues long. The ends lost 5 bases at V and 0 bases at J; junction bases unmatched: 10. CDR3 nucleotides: TGTGCCAGTAGTCCCCGGGACAGGGGTTCAATAGCCAAAAACATTCAGTACTTC. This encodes CASSPRDRGSIAKNIQYF.

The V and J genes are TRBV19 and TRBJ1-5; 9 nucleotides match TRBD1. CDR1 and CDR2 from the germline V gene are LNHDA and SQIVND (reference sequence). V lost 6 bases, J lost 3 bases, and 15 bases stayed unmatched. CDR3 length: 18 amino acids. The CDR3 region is CASSKLGTGKANNQPQHF. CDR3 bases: TGTGCCAGTAGCAAACTTGGGACAGGGAAGGCGAACAATCAGCCCCAGCATTTT.

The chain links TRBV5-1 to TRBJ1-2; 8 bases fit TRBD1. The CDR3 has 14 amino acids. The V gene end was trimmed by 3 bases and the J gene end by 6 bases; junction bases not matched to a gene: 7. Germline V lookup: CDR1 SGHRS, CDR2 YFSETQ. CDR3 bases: TGCGCCAGCAGCTCTGGCCAGGGGGCGCATGGCTACACCTTC. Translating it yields CASSSGQGAHGYTF.

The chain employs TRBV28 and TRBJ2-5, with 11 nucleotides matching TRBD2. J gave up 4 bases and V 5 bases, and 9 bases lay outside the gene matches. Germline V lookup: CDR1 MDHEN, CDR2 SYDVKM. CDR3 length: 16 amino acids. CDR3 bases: TGTGCCAGCAGTGATAATAGCGGGGGGGCGCGAGAGACCCAGTACTTC. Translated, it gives CASSDNSGGARETQYF.

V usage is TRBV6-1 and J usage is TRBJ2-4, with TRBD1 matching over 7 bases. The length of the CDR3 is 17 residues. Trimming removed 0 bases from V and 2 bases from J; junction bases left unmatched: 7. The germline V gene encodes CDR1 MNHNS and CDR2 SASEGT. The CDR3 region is CASSEAQSRGSKNIQYF. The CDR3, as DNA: TGTGCCAGCAGTGAAGCGCAGAGCAGGGGGTCCAAAAACATTCAGTACTTC.

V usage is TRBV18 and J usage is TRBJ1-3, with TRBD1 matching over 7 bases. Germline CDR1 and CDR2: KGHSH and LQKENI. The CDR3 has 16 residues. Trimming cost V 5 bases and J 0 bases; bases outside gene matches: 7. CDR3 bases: TGTGCCAGCTCAGAGGGACAGCCTTCCTCTGGAAACACCATATATTTT. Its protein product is CASSEGQPSSGNTIYF.

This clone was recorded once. CDR3 nucleotide sequence: TGTGCCAGTACCGATACAGGGTATACGCAGTATTTT. This sequence encodes CASTDTGYTQYF. This chain joins TRBV19 and TRBJ2-3; tentatively, D is TRBD1 (6 bases). With 7 bases removed from V and 7 bases from J, the gap between germline ends came to 12 bases. The CDR3 totals 12 residues. From germline, CDR1 is LNHDA and CDR2 SQIVND (reference sequence).

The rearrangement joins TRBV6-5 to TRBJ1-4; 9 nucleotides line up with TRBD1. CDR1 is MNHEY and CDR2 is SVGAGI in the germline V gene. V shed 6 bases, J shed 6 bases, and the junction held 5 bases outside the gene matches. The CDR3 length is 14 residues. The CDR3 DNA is TGTGCCAGCAGGCTGACAGGGGGTGATGAAAAACTGTTTTTT. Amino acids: CASRLTGGDEKLFF.

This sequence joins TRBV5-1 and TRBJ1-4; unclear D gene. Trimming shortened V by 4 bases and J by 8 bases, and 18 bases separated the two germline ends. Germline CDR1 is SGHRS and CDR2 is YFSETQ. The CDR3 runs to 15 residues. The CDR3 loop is CASSPTGGHWEKLFF. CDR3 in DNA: TGCGCCAGCAGCCCCACCGGAGGGCACTGGGAAAAACTGTTTTTT.

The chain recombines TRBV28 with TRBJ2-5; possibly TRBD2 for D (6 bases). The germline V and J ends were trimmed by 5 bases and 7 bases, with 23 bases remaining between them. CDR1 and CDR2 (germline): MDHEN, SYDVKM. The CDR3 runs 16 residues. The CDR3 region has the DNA TGTGCCAGCAGTCTGATCGGGACTGGCGGCCTACGGACCCAGTACTTC. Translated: CASSLIGTGGLRTQYF.

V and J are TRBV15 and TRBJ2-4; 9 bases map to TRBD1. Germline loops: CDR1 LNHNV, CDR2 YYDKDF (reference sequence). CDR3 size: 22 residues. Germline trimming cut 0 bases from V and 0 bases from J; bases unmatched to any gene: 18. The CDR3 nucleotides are TGTGCCACCAGCAGAGATATAGGAACAGGGGGCCCTGGGGGGCTAGCCAAAAACATTCAGTACTTC. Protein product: CATSRDIGTGGPGGLAKNIQYF. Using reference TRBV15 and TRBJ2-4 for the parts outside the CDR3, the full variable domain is DAMVIQNPRYQVTQFGKPVTLSCSQTLNHNVMYWYQQKSSQAPKLLFHYYDKDFNNEADTPDNFQSRRPNTSFCFLDIRSPGLGDTAMYLCATSRDIGTGGPGGLAKNIQYFGAGTRLSVL.

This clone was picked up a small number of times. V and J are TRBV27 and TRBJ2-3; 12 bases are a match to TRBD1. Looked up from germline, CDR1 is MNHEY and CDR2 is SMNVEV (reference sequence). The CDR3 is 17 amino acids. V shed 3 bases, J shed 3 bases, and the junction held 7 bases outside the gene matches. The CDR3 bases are TGTGCCAGCAGTTTTCCCGGGACAGGGGGCGGTACAGATACGCAGTATTTT. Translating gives CASSFPGTGGGTDTQYF.

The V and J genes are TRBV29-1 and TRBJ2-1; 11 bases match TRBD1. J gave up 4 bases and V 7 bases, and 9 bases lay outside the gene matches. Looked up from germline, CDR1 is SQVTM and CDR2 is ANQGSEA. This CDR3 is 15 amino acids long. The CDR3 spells CSAGQGAQKYNEQFF. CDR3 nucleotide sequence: TGCAGCGCTGGACAGGGGGCCCAAAAATACAATGAGCAGTTCTTC.